This T cell receptor beta chain was found in a study of regulatory T cells in long-lasting Graves disease. Germline CDR1 and CDR2: KGHSH and LQKENI. This CDR3 contains 14 residues. Time point here: newly diagnosed GD, antithyroid drugs for less than 3 months. With RNA extracted from PBMCs as input, the TCR library was made. For TCR beta, libraries came from iRepertoire HTBI primers and Arm-PCR of CDR3 regions. Each CDR3 protein is one row after TCRdb ran MiXCR on the multiplex PCR reads. Counted here are approximately 230,000 distinct CDR3 sequences, approximately 20% occurring once; the ten biggest clones make up around 20%.

The chain uses TRBV18 and TRBJ2-5, with 9 bases lining up with TRBD1. The end of the DNA fits TRBJ2-1 better, so the J call may be wrong. The origin of this receptor is a female donor with Graves disease. The specimen comprised peripheral blood mononuclear cells (PBMCs), sampled at new diagnosis, from a patient treated with antithyroid drugs. For the CDR3, the DNA is TGTGCCAGCTCCCCCGGGACAGGGCCCTACGAGCAGTTCTTC. Protein: CASSPGTGPYEQFF.